This entry lists 12 T cell receptor beta chains sequenced from one sample in a study of human T cells and chemical hapten exposure. TCRdb recomputed calls from the RACE reads with MiXCR, one row per CDR3 protein. In the table there are about 140,000 distinct CDR3 sequences, roughly 12% of which are singletons. Documented time point: patch test 2, 6 weeks after DPC sensitization. Documented treatment: therapeutic diphenylcyclopropenone sensitization with weekly scalp DPC. This material consisted of whole blood, taken in connection with sensitization to the hapten diphenylcyclopropenone (DPC). The receptors were gathered from a woman aged 45-59 years with alopecia areata. Some clones in this sample may be carry-over from other donors' samples.

The table lists this clonotype with a few counts. The V and J genes are TRBV18 and TRBJ2-3; TRBD2 might be the D (5 bases). The CDR3 extends over 15 amino acids. The germline CDR1 and CDR2 sequences are KGHSH and LQKENI. V lost 3 bases and J 3 bases, leaving 13 bases between the germline ends. The CDR3 loop is CASSPGKTLTDTQYF. The CDR3 DNA is TGTGCCAGCTCACCCGGGAAAACCCTTACAGATACGCAGTATTTT.

This clonotype was detected a few times. This chain links TRBV19 with TRBJ2-3; 10 positions agree with TRBD2. Unmatched junction bases numbered 9, after V lost 7 bases and J lost 5 bases. The V gene's germline CDR1 is LNHDA and CDR2 SQIVND (reference sequence). This CDR3 contains 15 residues. DNA of the CDR3: TGTGCCAGTACCGGACTAGCGGTGGGGGAAGATACGCAGTATTTT. Translating it yields CASTGLAVGEDTQYF. The entire variable domain, with the rest obtained from reference TRBV19 and TRBJ2-3, is as follows: DGGITQSPKYLFRKEGQNVTLSCEQNLNHDAMYWYRQDPGQGLRLIYYSQIVNDFQKGDIAEGYSVSREKKESFPLTVTSAQKNPTAFYLCASTGLAVGEDTQYFGPGTRLTVL.

This clonotype was recorded many times. The V and J genes are TRBV28 and TRBJ2-2, with D possibly being TRBD1 or TRBD2 (5 bases each). The CDR3 is 13 amino acids. Germline V gene sequence: CDR1 MDHEN, CDR2 SYDVKM. Trimming pared 6 bases from V and 5 bases from J, leaving 10 bases between. This CDR3 reads CASSLRGTGELFF. The CDR3 DNA reads TGTGCCAGCAGCTTGAGGGGTACCGGGGAGCTGTTTTTT.

This clonotype has a handful of counts. The CDR3 bases are TGTGCCAGCAGTTTTGCAACAGCGCAGAACGTCCTGACTTTC. Translated: CASSFATAQNVLTF. This chain joins TRBV2 and TRBJ2-6; D unclear. This CDR3 comprises 14 residues. Trimming pared 5 bases from V and 10 bases from J, leaving 15 bases between. Germline CDR1 is SNHLY and CDR2 is FYNNEI.

This clonotype came up many times. The V gene is TRBV5-4, the J gene TRBJ1-1; D perhaps matches TRBD1 (5 bases). CDR1 and CDR2 from the germline V gene are SGHNT and YYREEE (reference sequence). The V end lost 0 bases, the J end lost 4 bases, and 10 bases lay between the germline ends. The CDR3 has 14 residues. The CDR3 spells CASSLGQRATEAFF. For the CDR3, the DNA is TGTGCCAGCAGCTTGGGACAGCGGGCCACTGAAGCTTTCTTT.

This clonotype was seen only a few times. In nucleotides, the CDR3 is TGTGCCAGCAGCGTGGACAGTTCTGGGGCCAACGTCCTGACTTTC. Residues: CASSVDSSGANVLTF. The chain carries TRBV5-4 and TRBJ2-6; tentative D call: TRBD1 (6 bases). Germline V gives CDR1 SGHNT, CDR2 YYREEE (reference sequence). The V end lost 4 bases, the J end lost 1 base, and 9 bases lay between the germline ends. The CDR3 contains 15 residues.

V is TRBV12-3 or TRBV12-4 and J is TRBJ2-6; 8 bases map to TRBD1. Unmatched junction bases numbered 9, after V lost 5 bases and J lost 0 bases. The CDR3 loop spans 18 amino acids. CDR3 nucleotides: TGTGCCAGCAGTCGTCCGGGACAGGAGTACTCTGGGGCCAACGTCCTGACTTTC. Its protein is CASSRPGQEYSGANVLTF.

This clonotype was picked up a small number of times. The chain combines TRBV7-9 with TRBJ2-3; a weak D match, TRBD1 (5 bases). Germline CDR1 is SEHNR and CDR2 is FQNEAQ (reference sequence). The CDR3 spans 13 residues. Trimming cost V 5 bases and J 4 bases, with 10 bases left between them. CDR3: CASSTGGSDTQYF. CDR3 DNA: TGTGCCAGCAGCACAGGCGGCTCAGATACGCAGTATTTT. Full variable domain (remainder filled in from reference TRBV7-9 and TRBJ2-3): DTGVSQNPRHKITKRGQNVTFRCDPISEHNRLYWYRQTLGQGPEFLTYFQNEAQLEKSRLLSDRFSAERPKGSFSTLEIQRTEQGDSAMYLCASSTGGSDTQYFGPGTRLTVL.

This clonotype was detected many times. The chain uses TRBV2 and TRBJ2-3; maybe TRBD1 (5 bases). This CDR3 has 14 residues. Germline lookup yields CDR1 SNHLY and CDR2 FYNNEI. Trimming cost V 2 bases and J 5 bases, with 11 bases left between them. The CDR3 here is CASSERGPQDTQYF. For the CDR3, the DNA is TGTGCCAGCAGTGAAAGGGGCCCACAAGATACGCAGTATTTT.

The chain is built from TRBV28 and TRBJ2-7, with D unresolved. CDR3 length: 12 residues. Trimming stripped 5 bases from V and 3 bases from J, with 8 bases between. Per the germline V gene, CDR1 is MDHEN and CDR2 is SYDVKM. CDR3 DNA: TGTGCCAGCAGTCAAACCAACTACGAGCAGTACTTC. Translation gives CASSQTNYEQYF.

This clonotype appeared many times. This rearrangement joins TRBV7-9 to TRBJ1-2; 8 nucleotides line up with TRBD1. Germline V lookup: CDR1 SEHNR, CDR2 FQNEAQ (reference sequence). The CDR3 is made up of 15 amino acids. The J segment lost 1 base and the V segment lost 5 bases, leaving 6 bases of the junction unmatched. Here the CDR3 DNA reads TGTGCCAGCAGCGGACAGGGAAAGCTTAACTATGGCTACACCTTC. It is translated as CASSGQGKLNYGYTF. The full variable domain, with the rest looked up from reference TRBV7-9 and TRBJ1-2, is DTGVSQNPRHKITKRGQNVTFRCDPISEHNRLYWYRQTLGQGPEFLTYFQNEAQLEKSRLLSDRFSAERPKGSFSTLEIQRTEQGDSAMYLCASSGQGKLNYGYTFGSGTRLTVV.

This clonotype was seen only a few times. This chain links TRBV20-1 with TRBJ2-7, with TRBD2 as a possible D gene (5 bases). There are 14 residues in the CDR3. Trimming removed 3 bases from V and 5 bases from J, with 17 bases in between. Germline-derived CDR1 and CDR2 are DFQATT and SNEGSKA (reference sequence). CDR3 in amino acids: CSASQELASHEQYF. CDR3 sequence (DNA): TGCAGTGCTAGTCAAGAGCTAGCAAGCCACGAGCAGTACTTC.